This T cell receptor beta chain was sequenced for a study of blood T cell repertoires in COVID-19. Study in general: COVID-19 samples from acute and convalescent phases originated in the United States, Italy and Spain. PBMCs, B-cell-depleted T cells, or T cells were the source of the cDNA or gDNA that made up the material.

In the source study's methods: Estimation of nucleated cell counts relied on the amplification of reference gene primers. The assay was immunoSEQ multiplex PCR, and TCRdb's table has in-frame clones only and misses some. The V and J calls and clone size come from that table; D and trimming were worked out from the DNA. The table includes some 83,000 clones, approximately 88% detected once. Germline CDR1 MNHEY, CDR2 SVGAGI. Trimming at V came to 6 bases and at J to 1 base, leaving 6 bases not matched to a gene. This CDR3 comprises 15 residues. This TCR was sampled from a man in his 60s with acute or convalescent COVID-19. The sample comprised peripheral blood. The chain is built from TRBV6-5 and TRBJ2-3; 8 bases line up with TRBD2. CDR3 in DNA: TGTGCCAGCAGATTGACTAGCGAACGCACAGATACGCAGTATTTT. Translating it yields CASRLTSERTDTQYF.